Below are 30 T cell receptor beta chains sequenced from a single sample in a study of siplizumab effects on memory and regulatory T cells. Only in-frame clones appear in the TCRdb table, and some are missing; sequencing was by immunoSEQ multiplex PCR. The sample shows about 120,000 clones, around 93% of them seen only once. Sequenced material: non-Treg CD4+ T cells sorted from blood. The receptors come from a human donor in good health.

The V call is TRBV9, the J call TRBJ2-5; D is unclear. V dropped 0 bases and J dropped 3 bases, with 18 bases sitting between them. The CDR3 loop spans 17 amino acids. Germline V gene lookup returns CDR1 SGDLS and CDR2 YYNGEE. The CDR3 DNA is TGTGCCAGCAGCGTAGAGGGTGGTGCCTGGAGCAAAGAGACCCAGTACTTC. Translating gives CASSVEGGAWSKETQYF.

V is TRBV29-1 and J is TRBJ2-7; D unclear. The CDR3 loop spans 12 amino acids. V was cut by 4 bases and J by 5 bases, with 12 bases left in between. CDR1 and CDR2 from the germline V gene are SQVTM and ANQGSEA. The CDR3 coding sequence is TGCAGCGTTGCTGACGTGGCCAACGAGCAGTACTTC. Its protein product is CSVADVANEQYF.

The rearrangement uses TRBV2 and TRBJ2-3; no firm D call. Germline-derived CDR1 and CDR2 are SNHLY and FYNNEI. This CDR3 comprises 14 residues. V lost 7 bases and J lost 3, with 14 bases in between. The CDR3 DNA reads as TGTGCCAGCATGGTATATGGCGAGACAGATACGCAGTATTTT. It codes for CASMVYGETDTQYF.

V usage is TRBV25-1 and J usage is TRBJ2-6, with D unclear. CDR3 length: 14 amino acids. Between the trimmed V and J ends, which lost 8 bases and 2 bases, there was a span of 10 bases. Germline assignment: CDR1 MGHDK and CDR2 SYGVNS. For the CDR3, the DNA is TGTGCCAGCCAAGAAGGTGCTGGGGCCAACGTCCTGACTTTC. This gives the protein CASQEGAGANVLTF.

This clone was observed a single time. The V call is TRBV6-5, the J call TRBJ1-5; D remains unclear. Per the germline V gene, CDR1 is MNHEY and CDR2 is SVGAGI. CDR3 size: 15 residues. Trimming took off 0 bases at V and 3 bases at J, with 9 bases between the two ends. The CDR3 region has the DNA TGTGCCAGCAGTTACTCGAAGGGTTCCAATCAGCCCCAGCATTTT. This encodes CASSYSKGSNQPQHF.

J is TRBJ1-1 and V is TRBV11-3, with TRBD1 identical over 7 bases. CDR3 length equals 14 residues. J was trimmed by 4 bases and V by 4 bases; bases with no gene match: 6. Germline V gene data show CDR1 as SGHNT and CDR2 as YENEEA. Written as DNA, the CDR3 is TGTGCCAGCAGCTCACAGGGGTATGGCACTGAAGCTTTCTTT. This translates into CASSSQGYGTEAFF.

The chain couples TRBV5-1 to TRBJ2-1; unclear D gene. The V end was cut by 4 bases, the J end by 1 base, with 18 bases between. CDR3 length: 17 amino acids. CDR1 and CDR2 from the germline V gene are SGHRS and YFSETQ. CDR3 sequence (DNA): TGCGCCAGCAGCGGCCTTGGAGCGACCTTATCCTACAATGAGCAGTTCTTC. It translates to CASSGLGATLSYNEQFF. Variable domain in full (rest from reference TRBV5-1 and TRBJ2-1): KAGVTQTPRYLIKTRGQQVTLSCSPISGHRSVSWYQQTPGQGLQFLFEYFSETQRNKGNFPGRFSGRQFSNSRSEMNVSTLELGDSALYLCASSGLGATLSYNEQFFGPGTRLTVL.

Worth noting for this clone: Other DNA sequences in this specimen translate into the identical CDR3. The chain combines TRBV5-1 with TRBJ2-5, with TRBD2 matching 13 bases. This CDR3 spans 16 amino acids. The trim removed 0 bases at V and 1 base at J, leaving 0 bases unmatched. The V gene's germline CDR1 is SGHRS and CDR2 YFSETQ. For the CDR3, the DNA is TGCGCCAGCAGCTTGGGACTAGCGGGGGGCCAAGAGACCCAGTACTTC. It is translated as CASSLGLAGGQETQYF. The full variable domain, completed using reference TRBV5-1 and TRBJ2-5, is KAGVTQTPRYLIKTRGQQVTLSCSPISGHRSVSWYQQTPGQGLQFLFEYFSETQRNKGNFPGRFSGRQFSNSRSEMNVSTLELGDSALYLCASSLGLAGGQETQYFGPGTRLLVL.

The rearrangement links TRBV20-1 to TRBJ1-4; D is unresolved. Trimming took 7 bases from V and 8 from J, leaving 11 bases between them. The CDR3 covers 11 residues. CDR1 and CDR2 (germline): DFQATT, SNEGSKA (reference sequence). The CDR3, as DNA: TGCAGTGTACTCACATGGGAAAAACTGTTTTTT. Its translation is CSVLTWEKLFF.

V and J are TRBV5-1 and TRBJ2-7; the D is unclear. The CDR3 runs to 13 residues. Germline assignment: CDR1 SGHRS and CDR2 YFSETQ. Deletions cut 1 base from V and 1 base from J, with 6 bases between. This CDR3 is CASSLLSSYEQYF. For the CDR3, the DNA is TGCGCCAGCAGCTTGCTATCATCCTACGAGCAGTACTTC.

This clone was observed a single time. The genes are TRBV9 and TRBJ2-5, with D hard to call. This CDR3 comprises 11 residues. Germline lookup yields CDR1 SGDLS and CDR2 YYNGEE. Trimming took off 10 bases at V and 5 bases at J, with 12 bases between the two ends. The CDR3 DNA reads TGTGCCCTCAGGCGCTTTGAGACCCAGTACTTC. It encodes CALRRFETQYF.

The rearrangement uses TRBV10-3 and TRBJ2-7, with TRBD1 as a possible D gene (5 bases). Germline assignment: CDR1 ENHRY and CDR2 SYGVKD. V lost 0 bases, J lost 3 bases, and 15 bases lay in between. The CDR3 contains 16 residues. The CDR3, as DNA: TGTGCCATCAGTGAGTCCCCCATTGGGCAGGGCTACGAGCAGTACTTC. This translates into CAISESPIGQGYEQYF.

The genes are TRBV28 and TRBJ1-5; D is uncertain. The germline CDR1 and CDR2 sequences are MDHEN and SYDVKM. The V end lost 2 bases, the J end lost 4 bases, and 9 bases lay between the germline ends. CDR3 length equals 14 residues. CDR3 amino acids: CASSLIQLNQPQHF. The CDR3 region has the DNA TGTGCCAGCAGTTTAATCCAGTTAAATCAGCCCCAGCATTTT.

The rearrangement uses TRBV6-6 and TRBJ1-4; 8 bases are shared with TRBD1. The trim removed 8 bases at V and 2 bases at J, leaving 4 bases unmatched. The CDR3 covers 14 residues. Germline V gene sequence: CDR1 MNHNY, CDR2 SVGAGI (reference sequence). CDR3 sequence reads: CASQNRGTNEKLFF. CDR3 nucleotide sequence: TGTGCCAGCCAAAACAGGGGGACTAATGAAAAACTGTTTTTT.

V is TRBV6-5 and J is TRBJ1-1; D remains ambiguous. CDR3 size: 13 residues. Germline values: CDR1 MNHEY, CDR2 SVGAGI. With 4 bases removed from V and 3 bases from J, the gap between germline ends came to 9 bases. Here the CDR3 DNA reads TGTGCCAGCAGTTGGAGCAGCTACACTGAAGCTTTCTTT. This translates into CASSWSSYTEAFF.

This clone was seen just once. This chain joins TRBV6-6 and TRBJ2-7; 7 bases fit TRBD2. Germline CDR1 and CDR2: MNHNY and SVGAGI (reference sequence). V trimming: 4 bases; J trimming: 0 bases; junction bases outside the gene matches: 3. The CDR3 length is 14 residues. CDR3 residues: CASSSGGFSYEQYF. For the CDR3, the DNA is TGTGCCAGCAGTTCCGGGGGGTTCTCCTACGAGCAGTACTTC.

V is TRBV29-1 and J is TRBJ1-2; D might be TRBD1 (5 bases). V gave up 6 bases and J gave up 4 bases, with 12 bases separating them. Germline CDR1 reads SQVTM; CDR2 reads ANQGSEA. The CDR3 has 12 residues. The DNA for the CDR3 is TGCAGCGTAGCGACCGGGGCCTATGGCTACACCTTC. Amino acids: CSVATGAYGYTF.

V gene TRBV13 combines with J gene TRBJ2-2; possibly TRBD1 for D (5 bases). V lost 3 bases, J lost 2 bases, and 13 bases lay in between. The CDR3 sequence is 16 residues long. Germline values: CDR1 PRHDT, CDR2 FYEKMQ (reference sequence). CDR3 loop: CASSLTLQVNTGELFF. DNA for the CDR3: TGTGCCAGCAGCTTGACTCTACAGGTTAACACCGGGGAGCTGTTTTTT.

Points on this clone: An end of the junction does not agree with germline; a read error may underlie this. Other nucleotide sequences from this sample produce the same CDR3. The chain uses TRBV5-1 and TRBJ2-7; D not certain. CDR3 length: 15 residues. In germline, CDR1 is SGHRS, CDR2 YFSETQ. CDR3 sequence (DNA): TGCGCCAGCAGCTTGGCGGGCATTGTGGCCTACGAGCAGTACTTT. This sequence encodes CASSLAGIVAYEQYF.

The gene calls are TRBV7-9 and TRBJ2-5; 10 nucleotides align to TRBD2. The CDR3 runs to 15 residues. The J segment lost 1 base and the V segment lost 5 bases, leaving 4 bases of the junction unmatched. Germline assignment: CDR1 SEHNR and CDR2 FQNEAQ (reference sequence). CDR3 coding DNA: TGTGCCAGCAGCCCTCTAGCGGGGGCCCAAGAGACCCAGTACTTC. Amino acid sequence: CASSPLAGAQETQYF.

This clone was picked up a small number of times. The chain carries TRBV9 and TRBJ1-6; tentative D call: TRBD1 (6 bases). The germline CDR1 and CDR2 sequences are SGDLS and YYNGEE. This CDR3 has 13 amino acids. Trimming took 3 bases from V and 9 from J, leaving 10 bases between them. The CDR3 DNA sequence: TGTGCCAGCAGCGCAACAGGGTTTTCACCCCTCCACTTT. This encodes CASSATGFSPLHF.

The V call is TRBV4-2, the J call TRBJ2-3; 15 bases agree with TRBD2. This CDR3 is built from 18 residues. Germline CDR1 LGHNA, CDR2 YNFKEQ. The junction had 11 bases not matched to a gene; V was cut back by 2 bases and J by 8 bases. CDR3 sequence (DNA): TGTGCCAGCAGCCAAAGACGAGGGACTAGCGGGGGGCAGGGTACGCAGTATTTT. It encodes CASSQRRGTSGGQGTQYF.

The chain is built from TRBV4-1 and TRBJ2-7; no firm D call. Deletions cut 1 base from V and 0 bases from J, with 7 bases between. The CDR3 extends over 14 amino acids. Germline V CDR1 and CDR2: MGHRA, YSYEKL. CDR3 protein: CASSQAGNSYEQYF. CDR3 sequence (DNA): TGCGCCAGCAGCCAAGCAGGTAACTCCTACGAGCAGTACTTC.

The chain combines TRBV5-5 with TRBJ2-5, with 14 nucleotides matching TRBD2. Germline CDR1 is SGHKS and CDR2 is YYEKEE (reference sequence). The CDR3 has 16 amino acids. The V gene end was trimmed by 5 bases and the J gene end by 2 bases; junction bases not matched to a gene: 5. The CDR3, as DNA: TGTGCCAGCAGTTTCGGACTAGCGGGGGGTCAAGAGACCCAGTACTTC. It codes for CASSFGLAGGQETQYF. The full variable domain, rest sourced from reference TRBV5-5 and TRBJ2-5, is DAGVTQSPTHLIKTRGQQVTLRCSPISGHKSVSWYQQVLGQGPQFIFQYYEKEERGRGNFPDRFSARQFPNYSSELNVNALLLGDSALYLCASSFGLAGGQETQYFGPGTRLLVL.

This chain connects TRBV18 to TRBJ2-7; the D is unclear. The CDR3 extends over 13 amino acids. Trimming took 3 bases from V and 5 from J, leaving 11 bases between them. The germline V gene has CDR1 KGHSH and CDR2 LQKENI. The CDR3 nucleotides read TGTGCCAGCTCACCTACCCTGGACCACGAGCAGTACTTC. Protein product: CASSPTLDHEQYF.

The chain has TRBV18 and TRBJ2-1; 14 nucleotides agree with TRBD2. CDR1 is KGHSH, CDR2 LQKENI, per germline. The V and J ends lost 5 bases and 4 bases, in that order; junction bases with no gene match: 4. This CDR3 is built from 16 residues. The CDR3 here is CASSSTSGGVYNEQFF. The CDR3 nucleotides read TGTGCCAGCTCATCGACTAGCGGGGGGGTGTACAATGAGCAGTTCTTC.

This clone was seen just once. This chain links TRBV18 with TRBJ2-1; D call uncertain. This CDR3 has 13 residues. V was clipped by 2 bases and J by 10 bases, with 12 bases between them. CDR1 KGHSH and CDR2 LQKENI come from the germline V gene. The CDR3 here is CASSPTAPGEQFF. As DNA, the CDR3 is TGTGCCAGCTCACCAACCGCCCCGGGCGAGCAGTTCTTC.

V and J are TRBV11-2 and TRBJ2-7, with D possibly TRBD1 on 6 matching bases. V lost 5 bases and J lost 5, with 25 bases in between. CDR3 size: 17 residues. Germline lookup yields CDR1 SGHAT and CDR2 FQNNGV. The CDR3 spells CASSKNAFLTGSHEQYF. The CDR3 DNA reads TGTGCCAGCAGCAAAAATGCGTTCTTAACAGGGTCCCACGAGCAGTACTTC.

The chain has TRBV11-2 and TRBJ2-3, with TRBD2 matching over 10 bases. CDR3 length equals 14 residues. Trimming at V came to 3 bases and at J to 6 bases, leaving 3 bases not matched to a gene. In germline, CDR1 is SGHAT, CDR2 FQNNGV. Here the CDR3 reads CASSFGTSVDTQYF. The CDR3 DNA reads TGTGCCAGCAGCTTCGGGACTAGCGTTGATACGCAGTATTTT.

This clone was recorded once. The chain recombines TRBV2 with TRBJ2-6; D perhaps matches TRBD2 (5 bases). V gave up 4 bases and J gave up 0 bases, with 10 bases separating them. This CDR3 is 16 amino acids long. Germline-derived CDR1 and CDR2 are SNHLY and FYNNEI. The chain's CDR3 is CASSVGRASGANVLTF. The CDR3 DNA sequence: TGTGCCAGCAGTGTCGGGCGGGCCTCTGGGGCCAACGTCCTGACTTTC.